The 17 T cell receptor beta chains presented below share a single source sample, sequenced in a study of T cell responses to AZD1222 COVID-19 vaccine. Profiled with immunoSEQ multiplex PCR; TCRdb holds only in-frame clones, not every one. The sample lists some 130,000 clones, approximately 90% occurring once. The sequenced sample was peripheral blood, obtained on day 0 of AZD1222 vaccination. Every receptor here comes from an adult in good health.

The rearrangement uses TRBV10-3 and TRBJ2-3, with 12 bases that match TRBD2. The trim removed 6 bases at V and 4 bases at J, leaving 2 bases unmatched. The CDR3 runs to 14 residues. CDR1 is ENHRY and CDR2 is SYGVKD in the germline V gene. In nucleotides, the CDR3 is TGTGCCATCAGGACTAGCGGGAGTGCAGATACGCAGTATTTT. Protein product: CAIRTSGSADTQYF.

The table lists this clone with a count of one. The chain has TRBV14 and TRBJ1-1; no clear D gene. CDR1 and CDR2 from the germline V gene are SGHDN and FVKESK. Deletions cut 5 bases from V and 0 bases from J, with 7 bases between. The CDR3 length is 13 residues. In DNA, the CDR3 is TGTGCCAGCAGCAACAGTCTGAACACTGAAGCTTTCTTT. It encodes CASSNSLNTEAFF.

The V and J genes are TRBV5-5 and TRBJ2-7, with 9 bases matching TRBD1. Germline V lookup: CDR1 SGHKS, CDR2 YYEKEE (reference sequence). The CDR3 extends over 16 amino acids. The ends lost 4 bases at V and 4 bases at J; junction bases unmatched: 12. CDR3 amino acids: CASSVPGQGERYEQYF. In nucleotides, the CDR3 is TGTGCCAGCAGCGTGCCGGGACAGGGAGAGAGGTACGAGCAGTACTTC.

In regard to this clone: Other DNA sequences in the same sample also yield this CDR3. The genes are TRBV6-6 and TRBJ2-7, with 7 bases aligning to TRBD2. With V trimmed by 0 bases and J by 3 bases, 2 bases remained unmatched. This CDR3 has 14 residues. Per germline, CDR1 MNHNY and CDR2 SVGAGI (reference sequence). The CDR3 coding sequence is TGTGCCAGCAGTTACTCTAGGACTAGCTACGAGCAGTACTTC. Translated: CASSYSRTSYEQYF.

This chain uses TRBV18 with TRBJ2-1; 11 bases line up with TRBD2. The germline CDR1 and CDR2 sequences are KGHSH and LQKENI. The CDR3 has 17 amino acids. V lost 1 base, J lost 8 bases, and 10 bases stayed unmatched. CDR3 coding DNA: TGTGCCAGCTCACCACTGGTTACAACTAGCGGGAGCGATGAGCAGTTCTTC. This codes for CASSPLVTTSGSDEQFF.

This clone was found a few times. V and J are TRBV28 and TRBJ2-3, with unresolved D. There are 14 residues in the CDR3. CDR1 and CDR2 (germline): MDHEN, SYDVKM. Deletions cut 3 bases from V and 8 bases from J, with 15 bases between. Here the CDR3 reads CASSFQVRYRTQYF. CDR3 sequence (DNA): TGTGCCAGCAGTTTTCAGGTAAGGTATCGTACGCAGTATTTT.

The chain recombines TRBV19 with TRBJ1-4; D not resolved. The ends were cut back, 9 bases at V and 4 bases at J, with 15 bases in the middle. Germline loops: CDR1 LNHDA, CDR2 SQIVND (reference sequence). The length of the CDR3 is 14 residues. This chain's CDR3 is CASGNRESNEKLFF. The CDR3 DNA sequence: TGTGCCAGCGGTAATAGGGAGAGTAATGAAAAACTGTTTTTT.

V usage is TRBV19 and J usage is TRBJ1-2; 8 nucleotides agree with TRBD1. Germline assignment: CDR1 LNHDA and CDR2 SQIVND (reference sequence). V was pared by 6 bases and J by 5 bases, with 2 bases of the junction left unmatched. The CDR3 loop spans 12 amino acids. The CDR3 region has the DNA TGTGCCAGTAGCCGGACAGGGTATGGCTACACCTTC. It encodes CASSRTGYGYTF.

This chain links TRBV19 with TRBJ1-1; weak D call: TRBD1 (5 bases). V was trimmed by 5 bases and J by 7 bases, leaving 17 bases between them. CDR1 and CDR2 from the germline V gene are LNHDA and SQIVND (reference sequence). The CDR3 runs to 14 residues. CDR3 sequence (DNA): TGTGCCAGTAGTCCTTATGACAGTCAAGTTGAAGCTTTCTTT. Its protein product is CASSPYDSQVEAFF.

The V and J genes are TRBV10-3 and TRBJ1-2; TRBD1 is a possible D gene (6 bases). CDR1 is ENHRY and CDR2 is SYGVKD in the germline V gene. This CDR3 is built from 13 residues. V shed 7 bases and J shed 1 base, with 10 bases lying between them. The chain's CDR3 is CAITPDSNYGYTF. DNA for the CDR3: TGTGCCATCACCCCGGACAGTAACTATGGCTACACCTTC.

The chain is built from TRBV7-9 and TRBJ1-1; TRBD1 matches 7 bases. J was trimmed by 5 bases and V by 5 bases; bases with no gene match: 14. This CDR3 is built from 16 residues. Germline loops: CDR1 SEHNR, CDR2 FQNEAQ (reference sequence). The CDR3 protein is CASSRGQAFVKTEAFF. CDR3 nucleotide sequence: TGTGCCAGCAGCCGAGGACAGGCGTTTGTTAAGACTGAAGCTTTCTTT.

V and J are TRBV28 and TRBJ2-1, with D perhaps TRBD2 (5 bases). The length of the CDR3 is 15 residues. CDR1 and CDR2 from the germline V gene are MDHEN and SYDVKM. V was cut by 5 bases and J by 3 bases, with 14 bases left in between. The CDR3 loop reads CASSPTGGGYNEQFF. Written as DNA, the CDR3 is TGTGCCAGCAGTCCTACGGGCGGAGGCTACAATGAGCAGTTCTTC.

In this sample, this clone turned up once. This sequence joins TRBV7-2 and TRBJ2-3; 7 bases match TRBD2. After removal of 5 bases from V and 0 bases from J, the junction contained 11 bases not matched to a gene. Germline values: CDR1 SGHTA, CDR2 FQGNSA. There are 17 residues in the CDR3. The chain's CDR3 is CASSEKKGLTSTDTQYF. The CDR3 bases are TGTGCCAGCAGCGAAAAAAAGGGACTAACTAGCACAGATACGCAGTATTTT. The complete variable domain, with remaining parts taken from reference TRBV7-2 and TRBJ2-3, reads GAGVSQSPSNKVTEKGKDVELRCDPISGHTALYWYRQSLGQGLEFLIYFQGNSAPDKSGLPSDRFSAERTGGSVSTLTIQRTQQEDSAVYLCASSEKKGLTSTDTQYFGPGTRLTVL.

This CDR3 reads CASGGQGFSYEQYF. The CDR3 DNA is TGTGCCAGCGGGGGACAGGGGTTCTCCTACGAGCAGTACTTC. V usage is TRBV5-6 and J usage is TRBJ2-7, with 10 bases that match TRBD1. Germline V gene sequence: CDR1 SGHDT, CDR2 YYEEEE. The CDR3 length is 14 residues. V lost 7 bases to trimming and J lost 0 bases; unmatched junction nucleotides: 4.

The gene calls are TRBV18 and TRBJ2-3; D not resolved. CDR1 and CDR2 from the germline V gene are KGHSH and LQKENI. There are 13 residues in the CDR3. V gave up 6 bases and J gave up 6 bases, with 13 bases separating them. The CDR3 region is CASSPPSRDTQYF. The CDR3, as DNA: TGTGCCAGCTCCCCTCCGTCCCGGGATACGCAGTATTTT.

The chain links TRBV6-5 to TRBJ1-2, with D unclear. V lost 7 bases, J lost 2 bases, and 11 bases lay in between. Germline lookup yields CDR1 MNHEY and CDR2 SVGAGI. There are 13 residues in the CDR3. The CDR3 here is CASTPRGNYGYTF. The CDR3 DNA sequence: TGTGCCAGCACCCCCCGTGGGAACTATGGCTACACCTTC.

This clone was counted a few times. V gene TRBV4-1 combines with J gene TRBJ2-7; 9 bases fit TRBD2. The ends lost 0 bases at V and 4 bases at J; junction bases unmatched: 4. The CDR3 totals 15 residues. Per the germline V gene, CDR1 is MGHRA and CDR2 is YSYEKL. The DNA of the CDR3 is TGCGCCAGCAGCCAAGATCGCACTAGCGGGTACGAGCAGTACTTC. The encoded protein is CASSQDRTSGYEQYF.